One T cell receptor (beta chain) is described in this entry. Its antigen is still unknown. The CDR3 is 15 residues long. Germline lookup yields CDR1 SQVTM and CDR2 ANQGSEA. With V trimmed by 6 bases and J by 7 bases, 14 bases remained unmatched. Primers: 60 Vbeta forward and 13 Jbeta reverse. TCRdb keeps only in-frame clones here, not all; method: immunoSEQ multiplex PCR. This table holds over 150,000 clones, roughly four fifths found once. This sample is part of a study of cytomegalovirus exposure and HLA in healthy donors. Study-level findings and limits: Earlier analysis yielded a pattern in which most TCR beta V segments were productive about 87% or about 30% of the time. A later analysis linked a missense variant in DCLRE1C to the trimming of TCR beta V and J genes.

Sequenced: PBMCs. The source is a girl aged 5-17 years in good health and CMV-seropositive. The rearrangement links TRBV29-1 to TRBJ2-1; the match to TRBD1 covers 8 bases. The CDR3 nucleotides are TGCAGCGTCGCGGCCGGACAGGGAGAGTGGAATGAGCAGTTCTTC. Translating it yields CSVAAGQGEWNEQFF.